These T cell receptor beta chains were read from a single sample in a study of regulatory T cells in long-lasting Graves disease. Using its own MiXCR run on the multiplex PCR reads, TCRdb lists one record per CDR3 protein. This table holds some 410,000 distinct CDR3 sequences, less than 20% found once. This same sample was also part of a study on T cells in Graves' hyperthyroidism and ophthalmopathy.

Sequenced here: peripheral blood mononuclear cells (PBMCs), sampled at new diagnosis, from a patient treated with antithyroid drugs. The receptor set was obtained from a woman in her thirties with Graves disease. CDR3s leave out the opening cysteine and the closing phenylalanine or tryptophan.

V	J	CDR3
TRBV27	TRBJ2-1	ASSYHRQEQF
TRBV10-3	TRBJ2-3	AISDGAGGITDTQY
TRBV5-6	TRBJ1-5	ASSLSVNQPQH
TRBV3-1	TRBJ2-1	ASSQGLYNEQF
TRBV12-5	TRBJ2-2	ASGFHSGRANTGELF
TRBV19	TRBJ1-1	ASSIGTGTNTEAF
TRBV2	TRBJ2-1	ASSGGSYNEQF
TRBV24-1	TRBJ2-1	ATSHSGPVGGNEQF
TRBV11-2	TRBJ1-1	ASSLQGAGTEAF
TRBV7-6	TRBJ2-7	ASSQDREDFYEQY
TRBV5-1	TRBJ2-2	ASSSRTSGSVLVGELF
TRBV2	TRBJ1-4	ASAPGGGFNEKLF
TRBV6-1	TRBJ2-7	ASTILKGVYEQY
TRBV7-2	TRBJ2-7	ASSSRLAEGSFYEQY
TRBV12-3/TRBV12-4	TRBJ2-4	ASSLGTGGNIQY
TRBV7-2	TRBJ2-1	ASSLMGLAGAEDNEQF
TRBV5-1	TRBJ1-5	ASSLDRNQPPH
TRBV3-1	TRBJ1-1	ASSQTGEHIEAF
TRBV24-1	TRBJ2-5	ATSDPVLTGGNETQY
TRBV6-2/TRBV6-3	TRBJ2-2	ASSYSGATGELF
TRBV7-2	TRBJ1-5	ASSLGTGGREPQH
TRBV5-1	TRBJ2-1	ASSRKGNEQF
TRBV28	TRBJ2-4	ASSFAQQALGKRNIQY
TRBV4-2	TRBJ2-1	ASSQRLAGGPVI
TRBV11-3	TRBJ2-1	ASSSGTGTSGMDEQF
TRBV10-3	TRBJ2-5	AISNRAGGPQGETQY
TRBV6-1	TRBJ2-5	ASTFRDLDRKKETQY
TRBV7-2	TRBJ2-7	ASSSRRGRNEQY
TRBV28	TRBJ1-6	ASAHERGQGSLH
TRBV28	TRBJ1-5	ASSPSGGGRQPQH
TRBV12-3/TRBV12-4	TRBJ1-2	AAAGTGVGYT
TRBV7-8	TRBJ2-1	ASSLSTSIDEQF
TRBV5-1	TRBJ2-1	ASSLFPGRTGNNEQF
TRBV6-2/TRBV6-3	TRBJ2-3	ASSSGTGGSYTQY
TRBV5-1	TRBJ1-1	ASSDQGSTEAF
TRBV20-1	TRBJ2-1	SARGTSGYNEQF
TRBV3-1	TRBJ1-2	ASSLGLPGQEVYGYT
TRBV19	TRBJ1-3	ASKPDSPLDSGNTIY
TRBV15	TRBJ2-1	AIRAGPSSYNEQF
TRBV5-1	TRBJ1-6	ASSRDLSSPLH
TRBV5-1	TRBJ2-3	ASSSRTSWGVTQY
TRBV27	TRBJ1-1	ASSPARGIGQRRSEAF
TRBV27	TRBJ2-2	ASPLGGGDTGELF
TRBV6-5	TRBJ1-3	ASSYRLGDSGNTIY
TRBV6-9	TRBJ1-3	ASNYPDNSGNTIY
TRBV19	TRBJ2-1	ASRPAGGYNEQF
TRBV6-9	TRBJ2-2	ASSYWGKTGELF
TRBV4-1	TRBJ2-7	ASSQVGTGNYEQY
TRBV14	TRBJ2-4	ASSQDLRNIQY
TRBV4-1	TRBJ2-6	ASSRYLFLLSGANVLT
TRBV20-1	TRBJ2-7	SAMRDRAIGREQY
TRBV7-2	TRBJ1-2	ASSSNRDGYT
TRBV28	TRBJ2-3	ASSQRNTDTQY
TRBV28	TRBJ2-5	ASTPSIGSQETQY
TRBV6-1	TRBJ2-5	ASRWWTESGETQY
TRBV3-1	TRBJ2-2	ASSQLTSGANTGELF
TRBV20-1	TRBJ1-5	SAREKYSNQPQH
TRBV20-1	TRBJ1-1	SAPQGPTEAF
TRBV4-2	TRBJ1-4	ASSQDTASGKLF